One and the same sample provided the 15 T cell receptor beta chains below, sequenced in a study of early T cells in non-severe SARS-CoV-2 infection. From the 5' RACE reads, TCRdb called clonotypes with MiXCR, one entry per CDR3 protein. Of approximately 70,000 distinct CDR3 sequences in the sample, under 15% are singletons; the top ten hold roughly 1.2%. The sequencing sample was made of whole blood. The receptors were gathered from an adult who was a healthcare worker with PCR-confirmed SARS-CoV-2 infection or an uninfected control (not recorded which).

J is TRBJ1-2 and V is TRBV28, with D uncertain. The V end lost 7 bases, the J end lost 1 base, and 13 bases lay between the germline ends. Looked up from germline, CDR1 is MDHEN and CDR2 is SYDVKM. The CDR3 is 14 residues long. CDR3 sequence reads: CASTVGGSNYGYTF. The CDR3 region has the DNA TGTGCCAGCACCGTTGGAGGCAGTAACTATGGCTACACCTTC.

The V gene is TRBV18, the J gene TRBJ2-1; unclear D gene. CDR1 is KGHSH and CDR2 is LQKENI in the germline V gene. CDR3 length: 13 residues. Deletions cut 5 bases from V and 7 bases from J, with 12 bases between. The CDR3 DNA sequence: TGTGCCAGCTCAAGTCAATCTGGAAATGAGCAGTTCTTC. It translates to CASSSQSGNEQFF.

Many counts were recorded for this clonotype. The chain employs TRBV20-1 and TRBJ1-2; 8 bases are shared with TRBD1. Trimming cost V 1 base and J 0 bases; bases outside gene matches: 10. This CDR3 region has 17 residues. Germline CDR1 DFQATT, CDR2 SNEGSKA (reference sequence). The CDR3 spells CSARGTRQGQSNYGYTF. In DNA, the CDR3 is TGCAGTGCTAGAGGGACAAGACAGGGGCAATCTAACTATGGCTACACCTTC.

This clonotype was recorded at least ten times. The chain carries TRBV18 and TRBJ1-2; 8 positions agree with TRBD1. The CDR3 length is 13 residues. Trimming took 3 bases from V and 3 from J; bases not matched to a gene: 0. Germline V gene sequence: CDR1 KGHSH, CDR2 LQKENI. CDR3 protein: CASSPDRDYGYTF. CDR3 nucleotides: TGTGCCAGCTCACCGGACAGGGACTATGGCTACACCTTC. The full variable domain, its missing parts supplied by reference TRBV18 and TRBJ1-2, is NAGVMQNPRHLVRRRGQEARLRCSPMKGHSHVYWYRQLPEEGLKFMVYLQKENIIDESGMPKERFSAEFPKEGPSILRIQQVVRGDSAAYFCASSPDRDYGYTFGSGTRLTVV.

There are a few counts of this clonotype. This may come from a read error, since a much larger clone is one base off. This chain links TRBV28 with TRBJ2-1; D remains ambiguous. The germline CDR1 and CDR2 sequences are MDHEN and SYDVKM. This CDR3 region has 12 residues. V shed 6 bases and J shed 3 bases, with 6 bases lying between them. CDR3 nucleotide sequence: TGTGCCAGCAGCAGGATCTACAATGAGCAGTTCTTC. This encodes CASSRIYNEQFF.

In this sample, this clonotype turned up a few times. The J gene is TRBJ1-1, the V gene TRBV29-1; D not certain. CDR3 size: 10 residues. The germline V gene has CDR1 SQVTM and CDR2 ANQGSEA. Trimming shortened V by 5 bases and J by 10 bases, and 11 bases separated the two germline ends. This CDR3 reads CSVLGEGAFF. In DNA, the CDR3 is TGCAGCGTTTTGGGCGAGGGAGCTTTCTTT.

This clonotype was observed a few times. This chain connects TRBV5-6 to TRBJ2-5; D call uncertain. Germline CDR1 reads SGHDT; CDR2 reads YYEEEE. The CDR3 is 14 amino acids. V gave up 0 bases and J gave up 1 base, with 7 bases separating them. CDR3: CASSLGQTQETQYF. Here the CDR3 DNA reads TGTGCCAGCAGCTTGGGGCAGACCCAAGAGACCCAGTACTTC.

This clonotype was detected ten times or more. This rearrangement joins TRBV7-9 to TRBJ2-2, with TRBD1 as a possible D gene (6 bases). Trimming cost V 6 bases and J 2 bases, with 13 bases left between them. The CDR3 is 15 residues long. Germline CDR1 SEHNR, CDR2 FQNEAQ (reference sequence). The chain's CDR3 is CASRPEGGNTGELFF. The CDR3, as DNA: TGTGCCAGCAGACCGGAAGGGGGTAACACCGGGGAGCTGTTTTTT.

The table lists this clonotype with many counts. The CDR3 reads CASSWDRFYGYTF. In DNA, the CDR3 is TGTGCCAGCAGTTGGGACAGATTCTATGGCTACACCTTC. The V call is TRBV12-3 or TRBV12-4, the J call TRBJ1-2; 7 nucleotides line up with TRBD1. The CDR3 length is 13 residues. V dropped 4 bases and J dropped 4; count of bases not matched to a gene: 3.

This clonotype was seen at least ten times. CDR3 residues: CASRDSFEKLFF. In DNA, the CDR3 is TGTGCCAGCAGGGACAGTTTCGAAAAACTGTTTTTT. The rearrangement links TRBV27 to TRBJ1-4, with D possibly TRBD1 on 6 matching bases. Germline values: CDR1 MNHEY, CDR2 SMNVEV (reference sequence). Trimming stripped 6 bases from V and 8 bases from J, with 10 bases between. This CDR3 has 12 residues.

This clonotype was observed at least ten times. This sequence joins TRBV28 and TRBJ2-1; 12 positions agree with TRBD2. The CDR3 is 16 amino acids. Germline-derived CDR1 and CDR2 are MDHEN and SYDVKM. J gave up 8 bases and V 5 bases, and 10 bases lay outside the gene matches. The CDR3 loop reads CASSPRLAGAFDEQFF. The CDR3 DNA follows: TGTGCCAGCAGTCCTAGACTAGCGGGAGCCTTCGATGAGCAGTTCTTC. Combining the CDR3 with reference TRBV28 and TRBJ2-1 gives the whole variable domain DVKVTQSSRYLVKRTGEKVFLECVQDMDHENMFWYRQDPGLGLRLIYFSYDVKMKEKGDIPEGYSVSREKKERFSLILESASTNQTSMYLCASSPRLAGAFDEQFFGPGTRLTVL.

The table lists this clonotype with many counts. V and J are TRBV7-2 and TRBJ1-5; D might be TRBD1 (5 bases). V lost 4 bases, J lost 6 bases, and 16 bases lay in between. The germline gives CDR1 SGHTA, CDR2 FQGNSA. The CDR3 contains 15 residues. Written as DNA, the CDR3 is TGTGCCAGCAGCTCATCAGGGAAGTCGGGTCAGCCCCAGCATTTT. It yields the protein CASSSSGKSGQPQHF.

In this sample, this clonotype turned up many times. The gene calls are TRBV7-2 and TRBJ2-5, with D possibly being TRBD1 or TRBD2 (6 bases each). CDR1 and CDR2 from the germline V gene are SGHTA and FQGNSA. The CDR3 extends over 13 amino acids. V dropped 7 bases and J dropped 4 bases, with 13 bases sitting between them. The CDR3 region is CASTRGGGETQYF. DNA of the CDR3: TGTGCCAGCACCCGAGGAGGGGGAGAGACCCAGTACTTC.

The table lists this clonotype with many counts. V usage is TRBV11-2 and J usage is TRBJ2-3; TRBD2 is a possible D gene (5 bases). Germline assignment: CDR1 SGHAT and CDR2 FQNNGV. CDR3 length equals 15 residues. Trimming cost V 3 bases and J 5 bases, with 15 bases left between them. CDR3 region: CASSFVRPREDTQYF. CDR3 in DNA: TGTGCCAGCAGCTTCGTAAGGCCACGGGAAGATACGCAGTATTTT.

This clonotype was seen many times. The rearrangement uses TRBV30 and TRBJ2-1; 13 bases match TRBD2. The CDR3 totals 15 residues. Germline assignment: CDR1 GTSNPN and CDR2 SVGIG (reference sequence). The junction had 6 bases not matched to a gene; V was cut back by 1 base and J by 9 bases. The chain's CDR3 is CAWSAGTSGIGEQFF. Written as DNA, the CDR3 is TGTGCCTGGAGTGCCGGGACTAGCGGGATTGGTGAGCAGTTCTTC.